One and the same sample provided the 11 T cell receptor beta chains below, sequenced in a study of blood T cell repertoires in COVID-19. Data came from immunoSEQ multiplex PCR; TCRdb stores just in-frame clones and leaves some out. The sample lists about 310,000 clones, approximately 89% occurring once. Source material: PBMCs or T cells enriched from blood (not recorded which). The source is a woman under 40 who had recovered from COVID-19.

CDR3 nucleotide sequence: TGCGCCAGCCACTCACTCAGCACAGATACGCAGTATTTT. Translation: CASHSLSTDTQYF. The chain recombines TRBV5-1 with TRBJ2-3; D uncertain. The CDR3 has 13 amino acids. V was trimmed by 7 bases and J by 0 bases, leaving 9 bases between them. Germline V CDR1 and CDR2: SGHRS, YFSETQ. Drawing the rest from reference TRBV5-1 and TRBJ2-3, the complete variable domain is KAGVTQTPRYLIKTRGQQVTLSCSPISGHRSVSWYQQTPGQGLQFLFEYFSETQRNKGNFPGRFSGRQFSNSRSEMNVSTLELGDSALYLCASHSLSTDTQYFGPGTRLTVL.

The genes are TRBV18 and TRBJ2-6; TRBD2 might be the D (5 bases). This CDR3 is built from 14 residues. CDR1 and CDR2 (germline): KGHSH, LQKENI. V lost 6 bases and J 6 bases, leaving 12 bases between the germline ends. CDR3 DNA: TGTGCCAGCTCCCCTAACCGGGAGGCCAACGTCCTGACTTTC. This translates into CASSPNREANVLTF.

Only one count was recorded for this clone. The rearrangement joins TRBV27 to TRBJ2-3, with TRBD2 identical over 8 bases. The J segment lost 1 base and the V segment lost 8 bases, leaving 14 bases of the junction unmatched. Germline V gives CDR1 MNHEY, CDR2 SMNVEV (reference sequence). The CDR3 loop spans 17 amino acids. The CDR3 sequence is CASHKLSGTFGTDTQYF. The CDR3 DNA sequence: TGTGCCAGCCACAAGCTTAGCGGGACCTTCGGCACAGATACGCAGTATTTT.

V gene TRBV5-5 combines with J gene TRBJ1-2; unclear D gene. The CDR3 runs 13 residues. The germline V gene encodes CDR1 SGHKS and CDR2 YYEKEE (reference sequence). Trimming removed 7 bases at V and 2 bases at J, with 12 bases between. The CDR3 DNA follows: TGTGCCAGCTGGGCTCCAACAAACTATGGCTACACCTTC. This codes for CASWAPTNYGYTF.

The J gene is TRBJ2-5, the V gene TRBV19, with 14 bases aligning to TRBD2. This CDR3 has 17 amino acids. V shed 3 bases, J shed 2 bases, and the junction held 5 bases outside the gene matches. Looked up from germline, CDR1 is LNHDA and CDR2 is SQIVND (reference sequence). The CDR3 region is CASSILGLAGAQETQYF. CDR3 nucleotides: TGTGCCAGTAGTATTCTGGGACTAGCGGGAGCTCAAGAGACCCAGTACTTC.

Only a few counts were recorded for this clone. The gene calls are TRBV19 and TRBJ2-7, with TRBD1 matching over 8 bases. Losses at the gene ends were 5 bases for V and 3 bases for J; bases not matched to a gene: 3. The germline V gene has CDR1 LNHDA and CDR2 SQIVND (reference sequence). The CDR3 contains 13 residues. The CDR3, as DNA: TGTGCCAGTAGTTTAGGACAGGGCTACGAGCAGTACTTC. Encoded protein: CASSLGQGYEQYF.

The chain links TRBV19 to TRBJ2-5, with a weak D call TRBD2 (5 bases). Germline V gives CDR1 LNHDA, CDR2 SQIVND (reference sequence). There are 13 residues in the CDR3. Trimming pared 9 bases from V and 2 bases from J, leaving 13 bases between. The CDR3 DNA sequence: TGTGCCAGCGCGGGTGGCGGACAAGAGACCCAGTACTTC. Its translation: CASAGGGQETQYF.

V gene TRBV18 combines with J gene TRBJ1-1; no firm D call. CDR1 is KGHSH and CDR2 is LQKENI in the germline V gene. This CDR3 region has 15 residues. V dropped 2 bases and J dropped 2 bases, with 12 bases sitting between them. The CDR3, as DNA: TGTGCCAGCTCACCAGCCCACAGCCGTAACACTGAAGCTTTCTTT. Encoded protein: CASSPAHSRNTEAFF.

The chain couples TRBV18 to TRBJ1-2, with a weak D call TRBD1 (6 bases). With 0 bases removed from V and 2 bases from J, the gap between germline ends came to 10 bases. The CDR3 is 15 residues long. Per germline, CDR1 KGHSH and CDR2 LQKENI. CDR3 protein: CASSPPTTGNYGYTF. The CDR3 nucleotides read TGTGCCAGCTCACCACCCACAACAGGGAACTATGGCTACACCTTC. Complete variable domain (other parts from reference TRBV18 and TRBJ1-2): NAGVMQNPRHLVRRRGQEARLRCSPMKGHSHVYWYRQLPEEGLKFMVYLQKENIIDESGMPKERFSAEFPKEGPSILRIQQVVRGDSAAYFCASSPPTTGNYGYTFGSGTRLTVV.

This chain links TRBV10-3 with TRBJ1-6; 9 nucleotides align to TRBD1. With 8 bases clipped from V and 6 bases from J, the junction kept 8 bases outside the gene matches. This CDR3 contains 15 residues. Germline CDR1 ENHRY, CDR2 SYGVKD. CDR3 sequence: CAIGGEQGANSPLHF. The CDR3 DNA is TGTGCCATCGGGGGCGAACAGGGGGCTAATTCACCCCTCCACTTT.

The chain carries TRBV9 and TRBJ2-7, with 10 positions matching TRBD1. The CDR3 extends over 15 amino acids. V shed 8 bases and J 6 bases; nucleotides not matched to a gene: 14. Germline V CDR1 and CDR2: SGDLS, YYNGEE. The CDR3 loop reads CASSITGTGDVEQYF. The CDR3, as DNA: TGTGCCAGTTCGATAACCGGGACAGGGGACGTCGAGCAGTACTTC.